This TCR beta chain was sequenced in a study of identical twins. General study results and limits: Invariant T cells like MAIT and iNKT could partly confound the zero-insertion analyses.

MiXCR, run by TCRdb on the 5' RACE reads, gives a single entry per CDR3 protein. The data contain about 530,000 distinct CDR3 sequences, about a fifth of them singletons. In the case of this clonotype: Antigen unknown.

V lost 3 bases and J lost 5, with 7 bases in between. The CDR3 length is 12 residues. These data are also associated with another study on yellow fever vaccine responses in identical twins. This second report adds: Twin vaccine T cell responses reportedly seemed partly convergent, partly personalized.

The sequenced sample consisted of CD4+ T cells sorted from blood. This clonotype was obtained from a woman between 18 and 29 years old in good health. The chain is built from TRBV12-3 or TRBV12-4 and TRBJ1-1; D gene ambiguous. The CDR3 sequence is CASSFGWTEAFF. CDR3 bases: TGTGCCAGCAGTTTTGGGTGGACTGAAGCTTTCTTT.